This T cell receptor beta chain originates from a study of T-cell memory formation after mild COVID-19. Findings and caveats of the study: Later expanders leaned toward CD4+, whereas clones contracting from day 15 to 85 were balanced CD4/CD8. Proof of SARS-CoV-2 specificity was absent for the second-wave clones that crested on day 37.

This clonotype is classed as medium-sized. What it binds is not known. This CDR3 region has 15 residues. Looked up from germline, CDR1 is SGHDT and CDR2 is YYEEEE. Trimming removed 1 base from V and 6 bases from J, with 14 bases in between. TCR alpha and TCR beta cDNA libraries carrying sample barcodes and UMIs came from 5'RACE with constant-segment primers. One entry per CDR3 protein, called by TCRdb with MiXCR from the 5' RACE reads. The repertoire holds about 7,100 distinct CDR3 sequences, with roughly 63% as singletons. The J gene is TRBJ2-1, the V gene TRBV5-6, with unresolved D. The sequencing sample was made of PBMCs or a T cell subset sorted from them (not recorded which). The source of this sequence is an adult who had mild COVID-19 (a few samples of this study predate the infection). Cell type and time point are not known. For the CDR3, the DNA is TGTGCCAGCAGCTTGATCTTCGGCGGACCCAATGAGCAGTTCTTC. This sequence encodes CASSLIFGGPNEQFF.